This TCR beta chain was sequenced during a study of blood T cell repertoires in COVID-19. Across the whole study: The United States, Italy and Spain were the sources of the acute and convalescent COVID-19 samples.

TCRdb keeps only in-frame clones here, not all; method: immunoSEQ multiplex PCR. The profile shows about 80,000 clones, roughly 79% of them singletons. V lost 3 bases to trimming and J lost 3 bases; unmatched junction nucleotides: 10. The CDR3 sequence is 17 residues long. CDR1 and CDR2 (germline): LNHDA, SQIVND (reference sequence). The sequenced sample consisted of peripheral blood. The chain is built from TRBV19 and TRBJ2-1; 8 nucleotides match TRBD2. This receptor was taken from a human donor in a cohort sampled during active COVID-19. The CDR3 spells CASSINSGRASYNEQFF. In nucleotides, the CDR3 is TGTGCCAGTAGTATTAACAGCGGGAGAGCGAGCTACAATGAGCAGTTCTTC.